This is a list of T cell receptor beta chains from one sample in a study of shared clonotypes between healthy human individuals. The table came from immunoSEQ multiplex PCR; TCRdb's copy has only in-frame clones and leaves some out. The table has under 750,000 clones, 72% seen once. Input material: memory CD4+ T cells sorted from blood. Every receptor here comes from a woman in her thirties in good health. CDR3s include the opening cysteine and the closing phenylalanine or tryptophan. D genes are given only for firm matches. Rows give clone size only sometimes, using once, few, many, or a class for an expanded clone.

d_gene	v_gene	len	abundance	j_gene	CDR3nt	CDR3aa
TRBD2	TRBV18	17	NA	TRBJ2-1	TGTGCCAGCTCACCACCTCAAGCCGGCGGGAGGGGGAATGAGCAGTTCTTC	CASSPPQAGGRGNEQFF
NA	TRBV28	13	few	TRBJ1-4	TGTGCCAGCAGTCAAGACCAGACGCAAAAACTGTTTTTT	CASSQDQTQKLFF
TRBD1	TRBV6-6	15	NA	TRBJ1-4	TGTGCCAGCAGCCCCCCCGGGACAGCGGATGAAAAACTGTTTTTT	CASSPPGTADEKLFF
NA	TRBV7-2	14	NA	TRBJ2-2	TGTGCCAGCAGCTTAGGGCCTACGACCGGGGAGCTGTTTTTT	CASSLGPTTGELFF
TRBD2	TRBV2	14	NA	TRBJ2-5	TGTGCCACCGATGAAGCGGGAGGGCCACAGACCCAGTACTTC	CATDEAGGPQTQYF
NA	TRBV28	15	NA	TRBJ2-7	TGTGCCAGCAGCTCCCAGCGGCCTGCGGCCTACGAGCAGTACTTC	CASSSQRPAAYEQYF
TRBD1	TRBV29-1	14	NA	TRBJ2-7	TGCAGCGCCCAGACAGGGGTGGTCTCCGACGAGCAGTACTTC	CSAQTGVVSDEQYF
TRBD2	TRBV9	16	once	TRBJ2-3	TGTGCCAGCAGCGCGTTAGCGGGAGGTGGGACAGATACGCAGTATTTT	CASSALAGGGTDTQYF
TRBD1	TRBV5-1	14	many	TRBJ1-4	TGCGCCAGCAGCTTTGACAGGGTGGAGGAAAAACTGTTTTTT	CASSFDRVEEKLFF
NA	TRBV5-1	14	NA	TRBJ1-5	TGCGCCAGCAGCTTGTTTGGGGGTGGTCAGCCCCAGCATTTT	CASSLFGGGQPQHF
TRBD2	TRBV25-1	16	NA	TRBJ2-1	TGTGCCAGCAGTGCCTCCGGGACTAGCGGGAGCTATGAGCAGTTCTTC	CASSASGTSGSYEQFF
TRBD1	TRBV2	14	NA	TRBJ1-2	TGTGCCAGCAGGCCCCGACAGGGGGCCTGGGGCTACACCTTC	CASRPRQGAWGYTF
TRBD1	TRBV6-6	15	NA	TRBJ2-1	TGTGCCAGCCGCCTCCGGGACAGGGGGCATTATGAGCAGTTCTTC	CASRLRDRGHYEQFF
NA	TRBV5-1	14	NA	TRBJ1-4	TGCGCCAGCAGCTTTTTGGGGGATAATGAAAAACTGTTTTTT	CASSFLGDNEKLFF
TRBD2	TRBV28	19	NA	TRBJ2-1	TGTGCCAGCAGTTCAGAACAGGGGCTAGCGGGAGACCAGTACAATGAGCAGTTCTTC	CASSSEQGLAGDQYNEQFF
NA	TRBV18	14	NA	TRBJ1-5	TGTGCCAGCTCACAGGCCCCGGGGGATCAGCCCCAGCATTTT	CASSQAPGDQPQHF